The T cell receptor (beta chain) described here comes from a study of technical replicates of blood from a handful of donors. Sequenced by immunoSEQ multiplex PCR; TCRdb stores in-frame clones only, minus some. In the table there are roughly 80,000 clones, roughly 94% of which are singletons. The CDR3 has 19 amino acids. V trimming: 7 bases; J trimming: 1 base; junction bases outside the gene matches: 17. Germline-derived CDR1 and CDR2 are SGDLS and YYNGEE. The clonotype comes from a human donor in good health. Material: T cells isolated from PBMCs. The chain uses TRBV9 and TRBJ2-1; 10 nucleotides agree with TRBD1. The DNA for the CDR3 is TGTGCCAGCCGGGGAGGAGGGACAGGGGCGTTAAGGTCCTACAATGAGCAGTTCTTC. Translated, it gives CASRGGGTGALRSYNEQFF.